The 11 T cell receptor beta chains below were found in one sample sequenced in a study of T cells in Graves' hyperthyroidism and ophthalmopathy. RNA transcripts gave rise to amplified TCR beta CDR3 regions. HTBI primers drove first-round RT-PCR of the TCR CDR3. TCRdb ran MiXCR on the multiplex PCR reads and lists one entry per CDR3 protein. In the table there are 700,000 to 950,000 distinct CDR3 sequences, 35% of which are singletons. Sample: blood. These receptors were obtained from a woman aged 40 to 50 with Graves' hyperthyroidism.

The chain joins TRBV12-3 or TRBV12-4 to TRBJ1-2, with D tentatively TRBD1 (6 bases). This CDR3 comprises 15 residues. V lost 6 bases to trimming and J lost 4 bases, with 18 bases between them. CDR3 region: CASSPSGRGAYGYTF. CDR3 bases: TGTGCCAGCAGCCCTAGTGGGCGGGGGGCCTATGGCTACACCTTC.

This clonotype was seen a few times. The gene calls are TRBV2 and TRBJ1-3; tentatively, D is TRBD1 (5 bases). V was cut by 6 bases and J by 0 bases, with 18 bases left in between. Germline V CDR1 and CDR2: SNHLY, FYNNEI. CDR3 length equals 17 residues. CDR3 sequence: CASSLGAGPSSGNTIYF. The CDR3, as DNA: TGTGCCAGCAGCCTAGGGGCAGGCCCCAGCTCTGGAAACACCATATATTTT.

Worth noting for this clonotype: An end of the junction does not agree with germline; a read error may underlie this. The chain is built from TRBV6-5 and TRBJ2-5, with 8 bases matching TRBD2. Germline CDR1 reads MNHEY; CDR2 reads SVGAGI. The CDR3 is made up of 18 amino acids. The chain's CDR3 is CAISYSNVASGPEETQYF. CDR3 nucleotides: TGTGCCATCAGTTACTCGAACGTGGCTAGCGGGCCGGAAGAGACCCAGTACTTC.

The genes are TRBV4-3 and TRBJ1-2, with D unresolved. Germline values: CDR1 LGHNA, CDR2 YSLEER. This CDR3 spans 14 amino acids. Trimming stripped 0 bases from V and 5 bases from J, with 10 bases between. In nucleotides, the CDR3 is TGCGCCAGCAGCCAAGATCTGGGTTTGTATGGCTACACCTTC. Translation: CASSQDLGLYGYTF.

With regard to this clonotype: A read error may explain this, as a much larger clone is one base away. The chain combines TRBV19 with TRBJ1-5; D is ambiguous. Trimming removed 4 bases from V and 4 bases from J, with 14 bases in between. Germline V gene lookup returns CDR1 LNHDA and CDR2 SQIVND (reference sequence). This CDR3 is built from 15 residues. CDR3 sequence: CASSTGIVANQPQHF. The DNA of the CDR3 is TGTGCCAGTAGTACCGGGATAGTGGCAAATCAGCCCCAGCATTTT.

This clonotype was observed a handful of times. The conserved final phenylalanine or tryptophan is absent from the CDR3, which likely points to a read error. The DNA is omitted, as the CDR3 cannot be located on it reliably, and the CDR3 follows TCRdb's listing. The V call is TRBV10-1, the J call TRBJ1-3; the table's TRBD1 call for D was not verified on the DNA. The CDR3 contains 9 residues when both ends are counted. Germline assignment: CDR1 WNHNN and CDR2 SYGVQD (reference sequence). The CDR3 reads CASSEAGGN.

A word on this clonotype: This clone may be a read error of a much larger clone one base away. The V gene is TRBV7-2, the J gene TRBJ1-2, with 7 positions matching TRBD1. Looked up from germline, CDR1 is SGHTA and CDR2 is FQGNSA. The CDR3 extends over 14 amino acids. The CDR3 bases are TGTGCCAGCAGCCACCAGACAGGGAACTATGGCCACACCTTC. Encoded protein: CASSHQTGNYGHTF.

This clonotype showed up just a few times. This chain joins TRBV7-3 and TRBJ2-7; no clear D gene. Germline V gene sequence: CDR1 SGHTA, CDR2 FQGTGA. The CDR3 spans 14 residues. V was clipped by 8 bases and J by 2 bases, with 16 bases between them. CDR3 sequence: CASSPGAYTYEQYF. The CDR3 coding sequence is TGTGCCAGCTCACCGGGCGCCTATACCTACGAGCAGTACTTC.

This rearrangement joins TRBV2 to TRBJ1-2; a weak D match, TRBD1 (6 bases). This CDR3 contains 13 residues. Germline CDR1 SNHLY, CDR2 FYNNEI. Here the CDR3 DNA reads TGTGCTAGAGCTGGCAGGGGCAACTATGGCTACACCTTC. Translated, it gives CARAGRGNYGYTF. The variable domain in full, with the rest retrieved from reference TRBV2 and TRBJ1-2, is EPEVTQTPSHQVTQMGQEVILRCVPISNHLYFYWYRQILGQKVEFLVSFYNNEISEKSEIFDDQFSVERPDGSNFTLKIRSTKLEDSAMYFCARAGRGNYGYTFGSGTRLTVV.

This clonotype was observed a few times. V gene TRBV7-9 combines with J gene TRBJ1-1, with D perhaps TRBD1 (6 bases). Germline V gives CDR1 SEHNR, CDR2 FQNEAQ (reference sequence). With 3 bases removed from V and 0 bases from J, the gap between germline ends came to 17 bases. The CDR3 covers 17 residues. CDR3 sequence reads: CASSFPTKGGLNTEAFF. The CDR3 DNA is TGTGCCAGCAGCTTCCCGACCAAGGGGGGACTGAACACTGAAGCTTTCTTT.

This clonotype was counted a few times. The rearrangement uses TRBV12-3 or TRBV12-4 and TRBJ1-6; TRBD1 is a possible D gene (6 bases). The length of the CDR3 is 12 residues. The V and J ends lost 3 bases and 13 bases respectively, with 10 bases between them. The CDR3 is CASSFRGLPLHF. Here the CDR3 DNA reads TGTGCCAGCAGTTTCAGGGGCCTTCCCCTCCACTTT.